This record looks at one TCR beta chain sequence and its context. The CDR3 is 16 residues long. Trimming took 5 bases from V and 5 from J; bases not matched to a gene: 9. Germline V CDR1 and CDR2: SGHVS, FNYEAQ. Produced via immunoSEQ multiplex PCR; TCRdb's table is partial and in-frame only. The table includes under 250,000 clones, around 85% detected once. This entry comes from a study of blood T cell repertoires in COVID-19. The receptor's source is a woman aged 55 to 70 with active or convalescent COVID-19. Sequenced input: peripheral blood. The chain uses TRBV7-6 and TRBJ2-2; 9 bases are a match to TRBD1. CDR3 sequence (DNA): TGTGCCAGCAGCCCATTAGCCGACAGGGGGACCGGGGAGCTGTTTTTT. Translation: CASSPLADRGTGELFF.